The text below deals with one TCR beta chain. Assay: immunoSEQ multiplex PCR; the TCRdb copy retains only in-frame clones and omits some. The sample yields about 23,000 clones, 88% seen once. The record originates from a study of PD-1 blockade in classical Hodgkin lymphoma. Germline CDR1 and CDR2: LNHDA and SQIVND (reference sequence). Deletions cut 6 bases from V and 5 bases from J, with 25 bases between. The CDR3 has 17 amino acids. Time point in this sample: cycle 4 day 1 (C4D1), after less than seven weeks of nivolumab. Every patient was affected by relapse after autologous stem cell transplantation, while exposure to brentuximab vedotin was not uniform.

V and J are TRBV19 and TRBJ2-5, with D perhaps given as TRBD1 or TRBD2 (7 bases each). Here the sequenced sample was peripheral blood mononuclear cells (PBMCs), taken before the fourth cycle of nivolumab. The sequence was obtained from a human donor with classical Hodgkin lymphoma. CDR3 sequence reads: CASSQERIRGGLETQYF. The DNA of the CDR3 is TGTGCCAGTAGCCAAGAAAGGATCAGGGGGGGTTTGGAGACCCAGTACTTC.